This entry lists 8 T cell receptor beta chains sequenced from one sample in a study of blood T cell repertoires in COVID-19. TCRdb keeps only in-frame clones here, not all; method: immunoSEQ multiplex PCR. The repertoire holds some 95,000 clones, with 70% to 90% as singletons. What was sequenced was peripheral blood. These receptors came from a man between 65 and 85 years old with acute or convalescent COVID-19.

The rearrangement uses TRBV5-4 and TRBJ2-7; weak D call: TRBD1 (7 bases). CDR1 and CDR2 (germline): SGHNT, YYREEE (reference sequence). V shed 2 bases and J shed 4 bases, with 13 bases lying between them. This CDR3 has 14 residues. The CDR3 DNA follows: TGTGCCAGCAGCTTAGGAGGGGGCAGGTACGAGCAGTACTTC. This translates into CASSLGGGRYEQYF.

This sequence joins TRBV5-8 and TRBJ1-3, with TRBD1 identical over 7 bases. With V trimmed by 3 bases and J by 9 bases, 15 bases remained unmatched. CDR1 is SGHTS, CDR2 YDEGEE, per germline. The CDR3 is made up of 16 amino acids. The DNA for the CDR3 is TGTGCCAGCAGCTGGGTAGTAGGGGGCGTGCGGGGCACCATATATTTT. Protein: CASSWVVGGVRGTIYF.

The chain couples TRBV3-1 (or the pseudogene TRBV3-2) to TRBJ1-2; D is ambiguous. V lost 0 bases to trimming and J lost 7 bases, with 3 bases between them. The CDR3 sequence is 11 residues long. Germline values: CDR1 LGHDT, CDR2 YNNKEL (reference sequence). The CDR3 sequence: CASSQDLGYTF. CDR3 coding DNA: TGTGCCAGCAGCCAAGATCTTGGCTACACCTTC.

On this clone itself: At one end the junction does not follow the germline gene, possibly because of a read error. This sequence joins TRBV5-1 and TRBJ2-1, with 8 bases that match TRBD2. The CDR3 has 19 residues. Looked up from germline, CDR1 is SGHRS and CDR2 is YFSETQ. The CDR3: CARSLARGGSLSSYNEQFF. The CDR3, as DNA: TGCGCCCGCAGCTTGGCCCGGGGGGGGAGTCTGAGCTCCTACAATGAGCAGTTCTTC. The full variable domain, its missing parts supplied by reference TRBV5-1 and TRBJ2-1, is KAGVTQTPRYLIKTRGQQVTLSCSPISGHRSVSWYQQTPGQGLQFLFEYFSETQRNKGNFPGRFSGRQFSNSRSEMNVSTLELGDSALYLCARSLARGGSLSSYNEQFFGPGTRLTVL.

The chain recombines TRBV6-5 with TRBJ1-1; TRBD1 aligns across 7 bases. With 6 bases clipped from V and 3 bases from J, the junction kept 10 bases outside the gene matches. The CDR3 consists of 15 residues. The germline gives CDR1 MNHEY, CDR2 SVGAGI. In DNA, the CDR3 is TGTGCCAGCAGCGACCCCGACAGGGAACACACTGAAGCTTTCTTT. This sequence encodes CASSDPDREHTEAFF.

The chain is built from TRBV6-5 and TRBJ1-6; D possibly corresponds to TRBD1 (6 bases). V gave up 7 bases and J gave up 7 bases, with 14 bases separating them. CDR1 and CDR2 from the germline V gene are MNHEY and SVGAGI. The CDR3 spans 14 residues. DNA for the CDR3: TGTGCCAGCATCTTCGACAGGTGGAATTCACCCCTCCACTTT. Protein: CASIFDRWNSPLHF.

The J gene is TRBJ1-6, the V gene TRBV10-2; 10 bases map to TRBD1. The germline V gene encodes CDR1 WSHSY and CDR2 SAAADI. Losses at the gene ends were 7 bases for V and 10 bases for J; bases not matched to a gene: 13. CDR3 length equals 16 residues. The DNA for the CDR3 is TGCGCCAGCACCGGCCCGACAGGGGGCAGGGGATCACCCCTCCACTTT. It translates to CASTGPTGGRGSPLHF.

V usage is TRBV11-2 and J usage is TRBJ2-4; tentatively, D is TRBD2 (6 bases). The germline V gene encodes CDR1 SGHAT and CDR2 FQNNGV. The CDR3 length is 16 residues. V lost 1 base to trimming and J lost 0 bases, with 10 bases between them. The CDR3 loop is CASSLGGMLAKNIQYF. DNA for the CDR3: TGTGCCAGCAGCTTAGGCGGGATGCTAGCCAAAAACATTCAGTACTTC.